A single T cell receptor (beta chain) is shown here with its context. Its target is unknown. The data stem from a study of blood T cells in healthy people across ages. Study-wide findings and caveats: Considered underestimates were the diversity estimates obtained from one million T cells. As naive T cell percentage varied, TCR beta diversity correlated strongly with it. Relative to aged donors, long-lived donors carried more naive CD4+ cells and displayed higher diversity.

The CDR3 sequence is 14 residues long. Germline CDR1 and CDR2: SGDLS and YYNGEE. With 0 bases removed from V and 1 base from J, the gap between germline ends came to 5 bases. Primers used in a second PCR of roughly 6 to 12 cycles were a sample-barcoded 5' primer and a J-beta primer mix. Every molecule of cDNA carried a tag from a template-switch adaptor with 12 random nucleotides. TCRdb used MiXCR to reprocess the 5' RACE reads, holding one entry per CDR3 protein. The sample lists 1.2 million to 1.5 million distinct CDR3 sequences, almost 60% occurring once. Source material: blood. The TCR was taken from a man aged 18 to 30 in good health. The chain is built from TRBV9 and TRBJ2-1, with D uncertain. The DNA of the CDR3 is TGTGCCAGCAGCGTAGAGGGATCCTACAATGAGCAGTTCTTC. Amino acid sequence: CASSVEGSYNEQFF.